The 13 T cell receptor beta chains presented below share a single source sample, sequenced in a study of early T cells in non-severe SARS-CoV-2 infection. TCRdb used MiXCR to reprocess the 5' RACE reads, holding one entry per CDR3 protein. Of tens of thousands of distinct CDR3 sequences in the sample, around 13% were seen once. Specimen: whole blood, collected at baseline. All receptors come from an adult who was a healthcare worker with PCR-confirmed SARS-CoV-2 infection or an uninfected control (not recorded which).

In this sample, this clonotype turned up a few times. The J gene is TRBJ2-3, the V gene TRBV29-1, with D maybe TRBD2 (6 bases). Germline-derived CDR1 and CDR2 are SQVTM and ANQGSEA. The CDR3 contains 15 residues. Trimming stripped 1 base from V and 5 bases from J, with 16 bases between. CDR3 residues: CSVEGRLEKVDTQYF. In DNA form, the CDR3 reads TGCAGCGTTGAAGGGAGACTAGAGAAAGTAGATACGCAGTATTTT.

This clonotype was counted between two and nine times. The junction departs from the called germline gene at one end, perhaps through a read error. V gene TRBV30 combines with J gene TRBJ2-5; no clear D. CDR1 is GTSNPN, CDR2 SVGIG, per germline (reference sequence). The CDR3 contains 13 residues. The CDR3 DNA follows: TGTGCCTGGAGTGAAACCAACCAAGGGACCCAGTACTTC. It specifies CAWSETNQGTQYF.

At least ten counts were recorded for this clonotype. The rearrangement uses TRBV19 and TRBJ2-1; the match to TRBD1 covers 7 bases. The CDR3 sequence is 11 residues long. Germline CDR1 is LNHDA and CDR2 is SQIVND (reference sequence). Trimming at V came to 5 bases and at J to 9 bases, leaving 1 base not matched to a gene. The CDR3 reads CASSQGVEQFF. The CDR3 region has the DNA TGTGCCAGTAGTCAGGGGGTTGAGCAGTTCTTC.

CDR3 residues: CATSRPGGADGELFF. The DNA for the CDR3 is TGTGCCACCAGCAGACCAGGGGGCGCGGACGGGGAGCTGTTTTTT. This sequence joins TRBV15 and TRBJ2-2; 8 nucleotides line up with TRBD1. CDR1 and CDR2 from the germline V gene are LNHNV and YYDKDF (reference sequence). This CDR3 is 15 amino acids long. Trimming cost V 2 bases and J 7 bases; bases outside gene matches: 6.

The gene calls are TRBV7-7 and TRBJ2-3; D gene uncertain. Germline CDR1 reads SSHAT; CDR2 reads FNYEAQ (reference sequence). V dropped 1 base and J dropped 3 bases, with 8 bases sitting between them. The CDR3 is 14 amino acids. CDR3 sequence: CASSLGRGTDTQYF. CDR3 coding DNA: TGTGCCAGCAGCTTAGGGAGAGGAACAGATACGCAGTATTTT.

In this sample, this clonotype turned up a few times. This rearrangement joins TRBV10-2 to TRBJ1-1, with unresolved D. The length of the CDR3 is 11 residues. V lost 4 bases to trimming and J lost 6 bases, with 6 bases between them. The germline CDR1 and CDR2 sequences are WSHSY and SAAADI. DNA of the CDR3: TGCGCCAGCAGTGGAATTTCTGAAGCTTTCTTT. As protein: CASSGISEAFF.

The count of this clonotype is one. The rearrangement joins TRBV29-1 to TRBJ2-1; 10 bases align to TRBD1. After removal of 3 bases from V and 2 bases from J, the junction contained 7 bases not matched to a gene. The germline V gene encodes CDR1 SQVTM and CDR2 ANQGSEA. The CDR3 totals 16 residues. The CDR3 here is CSVETGGDRTYNEQFF. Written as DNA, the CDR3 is TGCAGCGTTGAGACAGGGGGCGATAGGACCTACAATGAGCAGTTCTTC.

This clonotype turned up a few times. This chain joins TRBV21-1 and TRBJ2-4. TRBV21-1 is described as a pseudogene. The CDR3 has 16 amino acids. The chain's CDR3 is CASSQRKVLAKNIQYF. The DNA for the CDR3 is TGTGCCAGCAGCCAAAGGAAAGTCCTAGCCAAAAACATTCAGTACTTC.

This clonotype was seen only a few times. CDR3 in amino acids: CASSDGTSVYTQYF. Written as DNA, the CDR3 is TGTGCCAGCAGCGACGGGACTAGCGTTTATACGCAGTATTTT. The chain carries TRBV7-2 and TRBJ2-3, with 10 bases matching TRBD2. V lost 5 bases, J lost 7 bases, and 6 bases stayed unmatched. CDR3 size: 14 residues. CDR1 and CDR2 (germline): SGHTA, FQGNSA.

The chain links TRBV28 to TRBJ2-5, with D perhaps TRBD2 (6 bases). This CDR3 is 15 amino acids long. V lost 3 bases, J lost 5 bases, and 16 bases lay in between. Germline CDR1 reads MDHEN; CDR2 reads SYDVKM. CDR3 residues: CASSFSRTTEETQYF. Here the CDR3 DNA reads TGTGCCAGCAGTTTCTCCAGGACTACCGAGGAGACCCAGTACTTC.

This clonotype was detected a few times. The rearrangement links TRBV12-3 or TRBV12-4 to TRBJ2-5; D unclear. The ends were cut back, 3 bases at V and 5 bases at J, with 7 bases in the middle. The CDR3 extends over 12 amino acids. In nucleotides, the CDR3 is TGTGCCAGCAGTTTCACCGGGGAGACCCAGTACTTC. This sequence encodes CASSFTGETQYF.

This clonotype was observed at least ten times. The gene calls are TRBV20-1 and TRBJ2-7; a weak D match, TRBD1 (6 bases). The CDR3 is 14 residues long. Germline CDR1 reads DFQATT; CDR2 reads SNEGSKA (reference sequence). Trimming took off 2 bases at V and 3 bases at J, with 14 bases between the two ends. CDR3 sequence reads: CSARNRDTVYEQYF. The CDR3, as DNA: TGCAGTGCTAGAAACCGGGACACAGTCTACGAGCAGTACTTC.

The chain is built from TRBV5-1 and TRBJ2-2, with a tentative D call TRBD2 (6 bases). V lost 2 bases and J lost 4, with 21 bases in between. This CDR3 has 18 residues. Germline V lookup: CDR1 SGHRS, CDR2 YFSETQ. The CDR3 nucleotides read TGCGCCAGCAGCTTCGTCCCTATAGCGGTGCCGAGCACCGGGGAGCTGTTTTTT. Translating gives CASSFVPIAVPSTGELFF.